The T cell receptor (beta chain) described here comes from a study of T cell responses to AZD1222 COVID-19 vaccine. Findings of the study overall: Unmutated variant regions are reportedly targeted by nearly half of spike-specific TCRs. Spike-specific TCR breadth rose after two AZD1222 doses, and depth rose as well.

V lost 0 bases, J lost 9 bases, and 6 bases lay in between. The CDR3 consists of 13 residues. Germline V gene sequence: CDR1 SGHDN, CDR2 FVKESK. Researchers grouped second doses given at about 4 or about 12 weeks into one pool. Details on this clone: The antigen remains unidentified.

Sequencing was performed with immunoSEQ multiplex PCR; in TCRdb, only in-frame clones are kept and a portion is missing. The table includes approximately 77,000 clones, 80% to 95% detected once. This chain links TRBV14 with TRBJ1-6; D not certain. This clonotype originated in an adult who received the AZD1222 COVID-19 vaccine. Source: peripheral blood, taken 28 days after the second AZD1222 dose. The CDR3 sequence is CASSQDLRSPLHF. The CDR3 DNA sequence: TGTGCCAGCAGCCAAGATTTGCGTTCACCCCTCCACTTT.